This TCR beta chain was identified in a study of shared clonotypes between healthy human individuals. Concerning this clone: As yet, its antigen is unknown. Being one base from a much bigger clone, this may be a read error. Other DNA sequences from this sample encode an identical CDR3 as well.

With 0 bases removed from V and 1 base from J, the gap between germline ends came to 7 bases. The germline gives CDR1 MGHRA, CDR2 YSYEKL. CDR3 length: 15 amino acids. Generated by immunoSEQ multiplex PCR, the TCRdb table keeps only in-frame clones and is missing some. The sample lists about 1.1 million clones, 77% occurring once. Findings and limits, study-wide: For naive CD4 cells, 4% to 5% of clonotypes were shared across a handful of donors.

The sample taken for sequencing was memory CD4+ T cells from PBMCs. Described subset: CD45RA-negative fraction. The clonotype comes from a man younger than 35 in good health. Some clones in this sample may be carry-over from other donors' samples. This chain joins TRBV4-1 and TRBJ1-3, with D possibly being TRBD1 (5 bases). CDR3 in amino acids: CASSQDRESGNTIYF. In DNA form, the CDR3 reads TGCGCCAGCAGCCAAGACAGGGAATCTGGAAACACCATATATTTT.